This T cell receptor beta chain was observed in a study of read filtering for tumor transcriptome and immune sequencing. About the study: The cohort had about 16 men and approximately 14 women aged roughly 40 to 90, mean roughly 71 years. Revised staging placed 8 or 9 patients in R-ISS I, some 17 in II, 7 in III.

Concerning this clonotype: Since no conserved phenylalanine or tryptophan closes the CDR3, a read error is the likely cause.

The library was built from around 380 ng RNA with molecular barcoded adaptors for alpha/delta and beta/gamma chains. From the reads, TCRdb called clonotypes with MiXCR, one entry per CDR3 protein. The table records fewer than 150,000 distinct CDR3 sequences, 10% to 15% of them present only once. Germline V gene data show CDR1 as KGHSH and CDR2 as LQKENI. The CDR3 contains 15 residues. V lost 3 bases and J 2 bases, leaving 8 bases between the germline ends. The clonotype was recovered from a donor aged 40 or older with multiple myeloma. The specimen sequenced was a population of CD138-negative cells sorted from bone marrow. The chain is built from TRBV18 and TRBJ2-6; D is perhaps TRBD1 (5 bases). The CDR3 nucleotides read TGTGCCAGCTCACCGGGCAGGGCTGGGGCCAACGTCCTGACTTCC. This encodes CASSPGRAGANVLTS.